These T cell receptor beta chains were read from a single sample in a study of cytomegalovirus exposure and HLA in healthy donors. TCRdb's copy holds only in-frame clones and misses some; the assay was immunoSEQ multiplex PCR. Of 100,000 to 150,000 clones in the sample, about 64% were seen once. The sample taken for sequencing was PBMCs. All receptors derive from a woman between 35 and 50 years old in good health and CMV-seronegative. Each CDR3 is given with its conserved first and last residue. The order of the fields is CDR3 length, D gene, V gene, clone size, J gene, CDR3 protein, CDR3 DNA. D genes are given only for firm matches. Where a row states a size, it is once, few, many or the class of an expanded clone; other rows omit it.

12	TRBD1	TRBV5-4	NA	TRBJ1-2	CASSLDRVGYTF	TGTGCCAGCAGCCTGGACAGGGTTGGCTACACCTTC
19	TRBD1	TRBV27	NA	TRBJ1-2	CASSFTSSGTGPPGGGYTF	TGTGCCAGCAGTTTCACATCCTCCGGGACAGGTCCCCCAGGGGGTGGCTACACCTTC
14	TRBD1	TRBV28	few	TRBJ1-1	CASSLGQGYTEAFF	TGTGCCAGCAGTTTAGGACAGGGCTACACTGAAGCTTTCTTT
16	TRBD1	TRBV5-1	NA	TRBJ1-1	CASSLFGTGTNTEAFF	TGCGCCAGCAGCTTGTTCGGGACAGGGACGAACACTGAAGCTTTCTTT
13	NA	TRBV6-1	NA	TRBJ1-5	CASRGAVEQPQHF	TGTGCCAGCAGAGGGGCGGTGGAGCAGCCCCAGCATTTT
15	TRBD1	TRBV5-4	NA	TRBJ2-7	CASSPRTGLLYEQYF	TGTGCCAGCAGCCCCCGGACAGGGTTACTCTACGAGCAGTACTTC
13	TRBD1	TRBV7-2	NA	TRBJ1-5	CASGTGRNQPQHF	TGTGCCAGCGGGACAGGGCGCAATCAGCCCCAGCATTTT
14	NA	TRBV11-1	NA	TRBJ2-2	CASSLRQATGELFF	TGTGCCAGCAGCTTAAGGCAGGCGACCGGGGAGCTGTTTTTT
14	TRBD2	TRBV19	NA	TRBJ2-7	CASSRGGPTYEQYF	TGTGCCAGTAGTAGGGGGGGACCTACCTACGAGCAGTACTTC
14	NA	TRBV9	few	TRBJ1-4	CASSEDSSNEKLFF	TGTGCCAGCAGCGAGGACAGTTCGAATGAAAAACTGTTTTTT
14	NA	TRBV27	few	TRBJ2-5	CASSSLQVQETQYF	TGTGCCAGCAGTTCCCTCCAGGTCCAAGAGACCCAGTACTTC
15	NA	TRBV13	NA	TRBJ2-3	CASSSRAGAADTQYF	TGTGCCAGCAGCTCCCGGGCGGGGGCTGCAGATACGCAGTATTTT
13	NA	TRBV19	few	TRBJ1-1	CATRTGGRTEAFF	TGTGCCACACGGACCGGGGGAAGGACTGAAGCTTTCTTT
14	NA	TRBV29-1	few	TRBJ2-2	CSVDGQGNTGELFF	TGCAGCGTTGATGGGCAGGGCAACACCGGGGAGCTGTTTTTT
15	TRBD1	TRBV11-2	NA	TRBJ1-1	CASSYIYRGQTEAFF	TGTGCCAGCAGCTACATATACAGGGGGCAAACTGAAGCTTTCTTT
18	NA	TRBV27	NA	TRBJ2-7	CASSLYDPRTTPSYEQYF	TGTGCCAGCAGTTTATACGACCCTCGGACAACCCCTTCTTACGAGCAGTACTTC
14	TRBD1	TRBV27	NA	TRBJ1-1	CASSWGPGQGEAFF	TGTGCCAGCAGTTGGGGACCGGGACAGGGTGAAGCTTTCTTT
16	TRBD2	TRBV5-1	NA	TRBJ2-3	CASSLDSGGAKDTQYF	TGCGCCAGCAGCTTGGACAGCGGGGGGGCTAAAGATACGCAGTATTTT
15	NA	TRBV28	NA	TRBJ1-2	CASSLPPGFGYGYTF	TGTGCCAGCAGTTTACCCCCAGGGTTTGGGTATGGCTACACCTTC
18	TRBD1	TRBV5-1	once	TRBJ1-6	CASSLVPGQGLGNSPLHF	TGCGCCAGCAGCTTGGTACCGGGACAGGGGTTGGGGAATTCACCCCTCCACTTT
15	TRBD2	TRBV7-9	NA	TRBJ2-3	CASSLRAGGSDTQYF	TGTGCCAGCAGCTTACGAGCGGGGGGTTCAGATACGCAGTATTTT
14	TRBD1	TRBV6-1	NA	TRBJ2-7	CASSIDRGPYEQYF	TGTGCCAGCAGTATCGACAGGGGACCCTACGAGCAGTACTTC
15	NA	TRBV2	NA	TRBJ2-4	CASSGRSGLENIQYF	TGTGCCAGCAGTGGACGGTCGGGACTGGAAAACATTCAGTACTTC
16	NA	TRBV21-1	once	TRBJ1-3	CASSPLTETSGNTIYF	TGTGCCAGCAGCCCCTTGACAGAAACGTCTGGAAACACCATATATTTT
17	NA	TRBV2	NA	TRBJ1-5	CASSARRQESLVQPQHF	TGTGCCAGCAGCGCCCGGCGACAGGAGTCCTTGGTCCAGCCCCAGCATTTT
15	TRBD2	TRBV14	NA	TRBJ2-3	CASSLIAGESDTQYF	TGTGCCAGCAGCCTTATAGCGGGGGAGTCAGATACGCAGTATTTT
15	TRBD1	TRBV7-2	NA	TRBJ1-1	CASSFPQGGGTEAFF	TGTGCCAGCAGTTTCCCACAGGGGGGGGGCACTGAAGCTTTCTTT
16	TRBD2	TRBV5-1	NA	TRBJ2-5	CASSRGTSGNQETQYF	TGCGCCAGCAGCAGGGGGACTAGCGGGAACCAAGAGACCCAGTACTTC
17	TRBD2	TRBV14	once	TRBJ2-1	CASSQVPPGGVFGEQFF	TGTGCCAGCAGCCAAGTTCCGCCGGGGGGGGTTTTTGGTGAGCAGTTCTTC
18	NA	TRBV7-2	NA	TRBJ2-1	CASSSRPSTSRSYNEQFF	TGTGCCAGCAGCTCCCGCCCCTCAACTAGCCGCTCCTACAATGAGCAGTTCTTC
12	TRBD1	TRBV27	NA	TRBJ2-7	CASSLDRVEQYF	TGTGCCAGCAGTTTAGACAGGGTCGAGCAGTACTTC
12	NA	TRBV18	NA	TRBJ2-7	CASSPSTREQYF	TGTGCCAGCTCACCAAGCACCCGCGAGCAGTACTTC
14	NA	TRBV29-1	few	TRBJ2-5	CSVRPMTNQETQYF	TGCAGCGTTCGCCCTATGACTAATCAAGAGACCCAGTACTTC
14	TRBD2	TRBV6-1	NA	TRBJ2-1	CASRRTSGYNEQFF	TGTGCCAGCCGACGGACTAGCGGTTACAATGAGCAGTTCTTC
15	NA	TRBV9	NA	TRBJ1-4	CASSVRTGPNEKLFF	TGTGCCAGCAGCGTACGAACAGGCCCTAATGAAAAACTGTTTTTT
15	TRBD2	TRBV28	NA	TRBJ2-7	CASSSQRGPSYEQYF	TGTGCCAGCAGTTCCCAGCGGGGACCCTCCTACGAGCAGTACTTC
16	TRBD1	TRBV28	once	TRBJ2-3	CASRSGQGIRTDTQYF	TGTGCCAGCAGGTCAGGACAGGGGATTCGCACAGATACGCAGTATTTT
12	TRBD1	TRBV5-1	few	TRBJ1-1	CASTTGEAEAFF	TGCGCCAGCACCACAGGGGAAGCTGAAGCTTTCTTT
14	TRBD1	TRBV7-9	NA	TRBJ2-1	CASSFLGGGNEQFF	TGTGCCAGCAGCTTTCTAGGGGGCGGCAATGAGCAGTTCTTC
13	NA	TRBV2	NA	TRBJ2-2	CASSVTRTGELFF	TGTGCCAGCAGTGTAACTAGAACCGGGGAGCTGTTTTTT
12	NA	TRBV30	few	TRBJ1-1	CAWSEPGQAAFF	TGTGCCTGGAGTGAACCGGGACAAGCGGCTTTCTTT
12	NA	TRBV6-1	few	TRBJ1-2	CASTVINYGYTF	TGTGCCAGCACCGTAATAAACTATGGCTACACCTTC
12	TRBD1	TRBV19	few	TRBJ1-2	CASTVGGGGYTF	TGTGCCAGTACCGTAGGGGGCGGCGGCTACACCTTC
15	TRBD2	TRBV5-1	NA	TRBJ2-7	CASSLALAGAYEQYF	TGCGCCAGCAGCTTGGCCTTAGCGGGGGCCTACGAGCAGTACTTC
13	NA	TRBV4-2	NA	TRBJ2-7	CASSPRAGPQQYF	TGTGCCAGCAGCCCCCGGGCGGGGCCACAGCAGTACTTC
17	NA	TRBV28	NA	TRBJ1-5	CASVRLQGRVRGQPQHF	TGTGCCAGCGTGAGGTTGCAGGGGAGGGTTCGCGGGCAGCCCCAGCATTTT
15	NA	TRBV27	NA	TRBJ1-5	CASSFLGHVNQPQHF	TGTGCCAGCAGTTTCCTCGGACACGTCAATCAGCCCCAGCATTTT
16	NA	TRBV7-8	few	TRBJ2-2	CASSLGLTRRTGELFF	TGTGCCAGCAGCTTGGGCTTAACAAGGAGGACCGGGGAGCTGTTTTTT
14	TRBD1	TRBV7-9	NA	TRBJ2-7	CASSATGGPYEQYF	TGTGCCAGCAGCGCAACAGGGGGCCCCTACGAGCAGTACTTC
14	TRBD1	TRBV5-1	NA	TRBJ1-1	CASSLEVWDSEAFF	TGCGCCAGCAGCTTGGAGGTTTGGGACAGTGAAGCTTTCTTT
13	TRBD1	TRBV12-5	once	TRBJ1-5	CASGGRGSQPQHF	TGTGCTAGTGGTGGCAGGGGGAGTCAGCCCCAGCATTTT
17	TRBD2	TRBV19	once	TRBJ2-5	CASSPAGTSGRWETQYF	TGTGCCAGTAGTCCTGCCGGGACTAGCGGGCGGTGGGAGACCCAGTACTTC
14	TRBD1	TRBV28	NA	TRBJ1-2	CASRSGQGIYGYTF	TGTGCCAGCAGGTCGGGACAGGGGATCTATGGCTACACCTTC
12	TRBD1	TRBV29-1	once	TRBJ1-1	CSADRDLPEAFF	TGCAGCGCGGACAGGGATCTCCCTGAAGCTTTCTTT
14	NA	TRBV6-5	NA	TRBJ1-4	CASSWAGDNEKLFF	TGTGCCAGCAGTTGGGCAGGGGATAATGAAAAACTGTTTTTT
13	NA	TRBV4-2	few	TRBJ2-5	CASSQEPVETQYF	TGTGCCAGCAGCCAAGAGCCGGTTGAGACCCAGTACTTC
15	TRBD1	TRBV30	NA	TRBJ1-5	CAWSVRDRANQPQHF	TGTGCCTGGAGTGTACGGGACAGGGCCAATCAGCCCCAGCATTTT